This is a list of T cell receptor beta chains from one sample in a study of blood T cell repertoires in COVID-19. Repertoires were generated with immunoSEQ multiplex PCR, while TCRdb's copy carries only in-frame clones and drops some. The sample lists 450,000 or so clones; 75% to 90% were seen once. Sequencing was done on a sample of peripheral blood. Every receptor here comes from a woman aged 40 to 55 with COVID-19, enrolled during active disease. CDR3s include the opening cysteine and the closing phenylalanine or tryptophan. A D gene is named only where the DNA matches it firmly. A row's size may be missing; if present it is once, few, many or a size class.

v_gene,j_gene,d_gene,abundance,len,CDR3aa,CDR3nt
TRBV4-3,TRBJ1-2,TRBD1,NA,14,CASSLLGTGDGYTF,TGCGCCAGCAGCCTCTTGGGGACAGGGGATGGCTACACCTTC
TRBV7-9,TRBJ2-4,TRBD1,NA,12,CASSIGQGPQYF,TGTGCCAGCAGCATTGGACAGGGGCCCCAGTACTTC
TRBV27,TRBJ1-1,NA,NA,16,CASKNDRDFPNTEAFF,TGTGCCAGCAAAAACGACCGGGACTTTCCGAACACTGAAGCTTTCTTT
TRBV19,TRBJ1-1,NA,NA,13,CASSRSSWTEAFF,TGTGCCAGTAGCAGATCATCCTGGACTGAAGCTTTCTTT
TRBV18,TRBJ1-4,NA,NA,15,CASSPGQGPNEKLFF,TGTGCCAGCTCGCCAGGCCAGGGTCCTAATGAAAAACTGTTTTTT
TRBV5-1,TRBJ2-1,NA,NA,16,CASSLASHPGGNEQFF,TGCGCCAGCAGCTTGGCCAGCCACCCCGGGGGCAATGAGCAGTTCTTC
TRBV18,TRBJ2-7,TRBD1,NA,14,CASSKTGTGLEQYF,TGTGCCAGCTCAAAAACCGGGACAGGGCTCGAGCAGTACTTC
TRBV29-1,TRBJ2-7,NA,NA,11,CSVGRHYEQYF,TGCAGCGTTGGAAGACACTACGAGCAGTACTTC
TRBV2,TRBJ1-5,TRBD1,NA,17,CASSLGQSRRSNQPQHF,TGTGCCAGCAGCCTGGGACAGAGCAGGAGGAGCAATCAGCCCCAGCATTTT
TRBV5-4,TRBJ2-3,NA,once,14,CASSSARYTDTQYF,TGTGCCAGCAGCTCGGCCAGGTACACAGATACGCAGTATTTT
TRBV4-1,TRBJ1-2,NA,once,17,CASSTQRTGPNHYGYTF,TGCGCCAGCAGCACACAGCGCACAGGACCTAATCACTATGGCTACACCTTC
TRBV24-1,TRBJ2-7,NA,NA,12,CATNGASYEQYF,TGTGCCACCAATGGGGCCAGCTACGAGCAGTACTTC
TRBV7-2,TRBJ1-1,NA,NA,15,CASSAQTGRNTEAFF,TGTGCCAGCAGCGCTCAGACAGGACGGAACACTGAAGCTTTCTTT
TRBV10-3,TRBJ2-2,NA,NA,13,CAISERAVGELFF,TGTGCCATCAGTGAGAGAGCGGTCGGGGAGCTGTTTTTT
TRBV19,TRBJ2-7,TRBD2,NA,14,CASSRPGGNYEQYF,TGTGCCAGTAGTCGGCCGGGGGGAAACTACGAGCAGTACTTC
TRBV28,TRBJ1-2,TRBD1,NA,13,CASSYTGGVGYTF,TGTGCCAGCAGTTATACAGGGGGGGTTGGCTACACCTTC
TRBV18,TRBJ1-4,TRBD1,NA,16,CASSPLRPTGGEKLFF,TGTGCCAGCTCACCACTCCGCCCGACAGGGGGTGAAAAACTGTTTTTT
TRBV30,TRBJ1-1,TRBD1,few,13,CAWKGQGNTEAFF,TGTGCCTGGAAGGGACAGGGGAACACTGAAGCTTTCTTT